The entry below gives a single TCR beta chain sequence along with its context. This entry belongs to a study of T cell changes during pregnancy in multiple sclerosis. Clones were read by immunoSEQ multiplex PCR, and TCRdb kept only the in-frame ones, dropping some. Among 35,000 to 45,000 clones listed, more than 85% were seen once. The TCR originated in a female donor with multiple sclerosis, enrolled in a pregnancy study. Sequenced here: CD8+ T cells from peripheral blood mononuclear cells, sampled in the first trimester of pregnancy.

CDR3 in amino acids: CASSVVGEGTGELFF. The CDR3 DNA reads as TGTGCCAGCAGCGTAGTGGGGGAGGGCACCGGGGAGCTGTTTTTT. This chain connects TRBV9 to TRBJ2-2, with 7 bases that match TRBD2. The ends lost 0 bases at V and 4 bases at J; junction bases unmatched: 3. This CDR3 is built from 15 residues. Germline V gene data show CDR1 as SGDLS and CDR2 as YYNGEE.